This passage covers 23 T cell receptor beta chains from one sample sequenced in a study of blood T cell repertoires in COVID-19 (dated by TCRdb to about 2020). Receptors were amplified or captured by the immunoSEQ multiplex PCR assay. Sourced from immuneACCESS, this table was stored by TCRdb with only in-frame sequences that have V and J called. A share of the clones is absent; for the studies checked, an unresolved V gene accounts for under half, and the remainder has no known explanation. The sample table holds some 27,000 clones, of which approximately 88% were seen once. The biggest ten clones account for about 17% of the sample. The sample taken for sequencing was peripheral blood. The source is a human donor in a cohort sampled during active COVID-19.

The rearrangement uses TRBV5-1 and TRBJ2-3; unclear D gene. Germline-derived CDR1 and CDR2 are SGHRS and YFSETQ. With 2 bases removed from V and 2 bases from J, the gap between germline ends came to 12 bases. The CDR3 contains 15 residues. The CDR3 DNA sequence: TGCGCCAGCAGCTTTCGGAACAGATACACAGATACGCAGTATTTT. Amino acids: CASSFRNRYTDTQYF.

This clone was recorded only once. V and J are TRBV9 and TRBJ2-5; weak D call: TRBD2 (6 bases). V lost 7 bases and J lost 2, with 18 bases in between. Germline values: CDR1 SGDLS, CDR2 YYNGEE. The CDR3 has 15 residues. The CDR3 bases are TGTGCCAGCCAAGTAGGGGCGGGGTTGCAAGAGACCCAGTACTTC. Protein sequence: CASQVGAGLQETQYF.

This chain connects TRBV19 to TRBJ1-2, with D unclear. The CDR3 loop spans 14 amino acids. The germline V and J ends were trimmed by 3 bases and 0 bases, with 8 bases remaining between them. From germline, CDR1 is LNHDA and CDR2 SQIVND (reference sequence). As DNA, the CDR3 is TGTGCCAGTAGTATCGTTGGAGCTAACTATGGCTACACCTTC. This gives the protein CASSIVGANYGYTF.

The count of this clone is one. The chain carries TRBV27 and TRBJ2-2, with 8 bases aligning to TRBD2. With 7 bases clipped from V and 1 base from J, the junction kept 8 bases outside the gene matches. CDR1 and CDR2 from the germline V gene are MNHEY and SMNVEV (reference sequence). The CDR3 spans 16 residues. CDR3 in amino acids: CASTIWAGGNTGELFF. The CDR3 DNA sequence: TGTGCCAGCACAATTTGGGCGGGGGGGAACACCGGGGAGCTGTTTTTT.

V is TRBV11-1 and J is TRBJ2-1; D perhaps matches TRBD2 (6 bases). CDR3 length: 15 residues. Germline CDR1 SGHAT, CDR2 FQDESV (reference sequence). With 4 bases removed from V and 4 bases from J, the gap between germline ends came to 14 bases. The chain's CDR3 is CASSSLAGPYNEQFF. DNA of the CDR3: TGTGCCAGCAGCTCACTCGCGGGACCTTACAATGAGCAGTTCTTC.

The chain couples TRBV30 to TRBJ1-2; TRBD1 might be the D (5 bases). The CDR3 runs to 12 residues. The V and J ends lost 0 bases and 6 bases respectively, with 8 bases between them. Per the germline V gene, CDR1 is GTSNPN and CDR2 is SVGIG (reference sequence). The chain's CDR3 is CAWSVGGDGYTF. In DNA form, the CDR3 reads TGTGCCTGGAGTGTGGGGGGGGATGGCTACACCTTC.

The chain links TRBV19 to TRBJ1-4; no definite D call. From germline, CDR1 is LNHDA and CDR2 SQIVND (reference sequence). The CDR3 spans 13 residues. CDR3 sequence reads: CGVREAGSGKLFF. The CDR3 coding sequence is TGTGGTGTTCGTGAAGCCGGATCAGGAAAACTGTTTTTT.

The chain combines TRBV5-1 with TRBJ1-1, with a weak D call TRBD1 (5 bases). The ends were cut back, 3 bases at V and 3 bases at J, with 9 bases in the middle. CDR3 length: 13 amino acids. The germline V gene encodes CDR1 SGHRS and CDR2 YFSETQ. The CDR3: CASSSAGYTEAFF. The CDR3 coding sequence is TGCGCCAGCAGCTCAGCAGGGTACACTGAAGCTTTCTTT.

The chain couples TRBV10-3 to TRBJ2-1, with a possible D match to TRBD2 (5 bases). The germline V gene encodes CDR1 ENHRY and CDR2 SYGVKD. The V end was cut by 0 bases, the J end by 5 bases, with 8 bases between. The CDR3 totals 14 residues. The CDR3 sequence is CAISESPGDNEQFF. CDR3 nucleotide sequence: TGTGCCATCAGTGAGTCGCCCGGGGACAATGAGCAGTTCTTC.

The CDR3 loop reads CASSLRLASSYEQYF. CDR3 coding DNA: TGCGCCAGCAGCTTGCGGCTAGCGTCCTCCTACGAGCAGTACTTC. The gene calls are TRBV5-1 and TRBJ2-7, with a tentative D call TRBD2 (6 bases). Trimming left V 1 base short and J 0 bases short, with 11 bases between. The CDR3 sequence is 15 residues long. Germline V gene data show CDR1 as SGHRS and CDR2 as YFSETQ. Based on the CDR3 plus reference TRBV5-1 and TRBJ2-7, the full variable domain is KAGVTQTPRYLIKTRGQQVTLSCSPISGHRSVSWYQQTPGQGLQFLFEYFSETQRNKGNFPGRFSGRQFSNSRSEMNVSTLELGDSALYLCASSLRLASSYEQYFGPGTRLTVT.

The chain carries TRBV24-1 and TRBJ2-1; tentatively, D is TRBD2 (5 bases). The germline V and J ends were trimmed by 8 bases and 5 bases, with 18 bases remaining between them. Germline V CDR1 and CDR2: KGHDR, SFDVKD. The CDR3 covers 15 residues. For the CDR3, the DNA is TGTGCCACCACCCCCCGGGCGGGTGGGAACAATGAGCAGTTCTTC. It encodes CATTPRAGGNNEQFF.

This chain uses TRBV28 with TRBJ1-5; a possible D gene is TRBD1 (5 bases). With 5 bases removed from V and 5 bases from J, the gap between germline ends came to 25 bases. Germline CDR1 reads MDHEN; CDR2 reads SYDVKM. This CDR3 comprises 18 residues. In DNA, the CDR3 is TGTGCCAGCAGTCCCAGTCTGGGGCTGGGGTCCTCGGATCAGCCCCAGCATTTT. Its translation: CASSPSLGLGSSDQPQHF.

This sequence joins TRBV6-6 and TRBJ1-1; 8 bases match TRBD1. The CDR3 extends over 14 amino acids. Per germline, CDR1 MNHNY and CDR2 SVGAGI (reference sequence). Losses at the gene ends were 5 bases for V and 0 bases for J; bases not matched to a gene: 2. CDR3: CASSKGQVNTEAFF. In DNA form, the CDR3 reads TGTGCCAGCAGTAAGGGACAGGTGAACACTGAAGCTTTCTTT.

The chain joins TRBV10-3 to TRBJ2-7; D not resolved. Trimming cost V 3 bases and J 2 bases, with 5 bases left between them. Germline V lookup: CDR1 ENHRY, CDR2 SYGVKD. This CDR3 has 12 amino acids. The CDR3 DNA is TGTGCCATCAGTGACAGTACCTACGAGCAGTACTTC. Translating gives CAISDSTYEQYF.

The rearrangement joins TRBV10-2 to TRBJ2-3; possibly TRBD2 for D (5 bases). Trimming shortened V by 5 bases and J by 4 bases, and 10 bases separated the two germline ends. This CDR3 comprises 13 residues. The germline V gene has CDR1 WSHSY and CDR2 SAAADI. The CDR3 DNA is TGCGCCAGCAGTCCGGGGATCCCAGATACGCAGTATTTT. Protein product: CASSPGIPDTQYF.

The chain combines TRBV5-4 with TRBJ2-1; 8 nucleotides align to TRBD1. Germline assignment: CDR1 SGHNT and CDR2 YYREEE (reference sequence). The CDR3 contains 18 residues. V lost 4 bases to trimming and J lost 0 bases; unmatched junction nucleotides: 12. The CDR3: CASSRKTGGASSYNEQFF. The DNA for the CDR3 is TGTGCCAGCAGCCGAAAAACAGGGGGAGCGAGCTCCTACAATGAGCAGTTCTTC.

V and J are TRBV28 and TRBJ1-4; 9 bases fit TRBD1. The J segment lost 7 bases and the V segment lost 5 bases, leaving 8 bases of the junction unmatched. Germline V CDR1 and CDR2: MDHEN, SYDVKM. The CDR3 loop spans 15 amino acids. The CDR3 DNA sequence: TGTGCCAGCAGTACAAACAGGGGGCGGACTGAAAAACTGTTTTTT. This gives the protein CASSTNRGRTEKLFF.

DNA of the CDR3: TGTGCCAGCAGCCTTCGACTAGCGGGGAGTACAGATACGCAGTATTTT. Its protein product is CASSLRLAGSTDTQYF. V gene TRBV3-1 (or the pseudogene TRBV3-2) combines with J gene TRBJ2-3; 11 nucleotides match TRBD2. The CDR3 sequence is 16 residues long. V lost 4 bases, J lost 3 bases, and 6 bases stayed unmatched. Germline V CDR1 and CDR2: LGHDT, YNNKEL (reference sequence).

CDR3 DNA: TGCGCCAGCAGTCCTCTCGTACCGGGACAGGGCGCCCTGGATTCACCCCTCCACTTT. Its protein product is CASSPLVPGQGALDSPLHF. The chain carries TRBV23-1 and TRBJ1-6, with TRBD1 matching over 9 bases. TRBV23-1 is noted as an ORF with a role that remains uncertain. The junction had 18 bases not matched to a gene; V was cut back by 4 bases and J by 8 bases. The CDR3 is 19 residues long.

CDR3 bases: TGTGCCAGCAGCGTACAGGGGGCGGTGAGGTTAGAGACCCAGTACTTC. It encodes CASSVQGAVRLETQYF. This rearrangement joins TRBV9 to TRBJ2-5; 8 bases are shared with TRBD1. The CDR3 has 16 amino acids. Looked up from germline, CDR1 is SGDLS and CDR2 is YYNGEE. V trimming: 1 base; J trimming: 4 bases; junction bases outside the gene matches: 9.

The gene calls are TRBV7-6 and TRBJ2-5, with D uncertain. V lost 5 bases and J 4 bases, leaving 8 bases between the germline ends. This CDR3 has 12 residues. CDR1 is SGHVS and CDR2 is FNYEAQ in the germline V gene. The CDR3: CASSHTPETQYF. The CDR3 DNA reads as TGTGCCAGCAGCCATACACCAGAGACCCAGTACTTC.

The chain is built from TRBV9 and TRBJ2-2, with TRBD2 identical over 7 bases. V shed 0 bases, J shed 3 bases, and the junction held 11 bases outside the gene matches. The CDR3 contains 18 residues. Germline lookup yields CDR1 SGDLS and CDR2 YYNGEE. DNA for the CDR3: TGTGCCAGCAGCGTAGTCCTCACTAGCGCGTTCGACACCGGGGAGCTGTTTTTT. This codes for CASSVVLTSAFDTGELFF.

This clone was observed a single time. The rearrangement joins TRBV14 to TRBJ2-1; TRBD2 agrees at 10 bases. The CDR3 consists of 16 residues. With 4 bases clipped from V and 4 bases from J, the junction kept 7 bases outside the gene matches. The germline CDR1 and CDR2 sequences are SGHDN and FVKESK. CDR3 sequence reads: CASSRRKLAGYNEQFF. DNA for the CDR3: TGTGCCAGCAGCCGGAGGAAACTAGCGGGGTACAATGAGCAGTTCTTC.